This section outlines one T cell receptor beta chain sequence together with its context. Its target antigen remains unknown. Per-nucleotide qualities are absent, and no much larger clonotype sits a single base away. To sequence the TCRbeta CDR3 region, genomic DNA was isolated from the sorted cells. The immunoSEQ Assay was used for sequencing of TCRbeta CDR3 regions. TCRdb's version of the immuneACCESS table is confined to in-frame rearrangements and falls short of the full clone set. An unresolved V gene accounts for under half of the shortfall where checked; the remainder is of unknown origin. This sample lists 90,000 to 120,000 clones; more than 85% were detected once. In total, the top ten clones hold over 0.6% of the sample. V sheds 5 bases and J sheds 4 bases, leaving 17 bases between their ends. The CDR3 holds 14 amino acids from the cysteine to the phenylalanine. Only CDR3 DNA remains: 42 bases, in frame from the first base. CDR1 and CDR2 are read off the germline V gene (reference sequence) as GTSNPN and SVGIG.

This sample is drawn from a study of OX40 agonist ivuxolimab in advanced cancers. In terms of the full investigation: Ivuxolimab was an agonistic, fully human IgG2 monoclonal antibody directed against OX40 (CD134), a costimulatory receptor. Intravenous ivuxolimab was administered to patients every 2 weeks at six dose levels: 0.01, 0.1, 0.3, 1.5, 3 and 10 mg/kg. Of the approximately 54 patients in dose escalation, about 19 had hepatocellular carcinoma, roughly 15 had melanoma, 9 had renal cell carcinoma and 9 had head and neck cancer. In the dose-escalation cohort, 75% to 85% of patients were male, and the mean age was 60 years with a range of roughly 23 to 79. Patients were allowed to have had prior anti-PD-1, anti-PD-L1 or anti-CTLA-4 therapy, and around 40% of the dose-escalation patients had previously received checkpoint inhibitors. Partial responses occurred in three dose-escalation patients: two with cutaneous melanoma and one with hepatocellular carcinoma. Peripheral TCRbeta sequencing was intended to test whether TCR sequence diversity was altered and clonal T-cell expansion was caused by ivuxolimab. The paper covers the monotherapy dose-escalation part of the phase I ivuxolimab trial, which included N ≈ 50 patients. The paper's findings and limits, for the study overall: The antigen specificity of the clonally expanded peripheral T cells was not determined. Low levels of normalized T-cell clonal expansion were also shown by some nonresponding patients. In partial responders in the 0.1-3.0 mg/kg groups, normalized peripheral clonal expansion was found to be among the lowest, especially among CD8+ T cells. After ivuxolimab, more expanded clones were found on average in CD8+ T cells than in CD4+ T cells. At doses of 0.1 to 3.0 mg/kg, clonal expansion of both CD4+ and CD8+ blood T cells was observed from baseline to week 6.

Patients with autoimmune disease history or receiving systemic immunosuppression were excluded from the trial. Peripheral blood for TCR sequencing was drawn from every dose cohort at baseline, at cycle 4 day 1 and at cycle 7 day 1. Samples came from an open-label, multicenter, first-in-human phase I dose-escalation trial of ivuxolimab. Adults with locally advanced or metastatic melanoma, renal cell, hepatocellular, or head and neck squamous cell carcinoma were enrolled in the trial. CD4+ and CD8+ T cells were sorted separately from peripheral blood before TCR sequencing. The chain is made from TRBV30 and TRBJ2-5, and TRBD2 may be the D gene, going by 5 matching bases. This material consisted of CD4+ or CD8+ T cells sorted from blood, taken in a trial of the OX40 agonist ivuxolimab. The clonotype originates from an adult with an advanced solid tumor such as melanoma, head and neck, liver or kidney cancer. CDR3 loop: CAWGPGGERETQYF. The bases are TGTGCCTGGGGGCCCGGAGGCGAACGAGAGACCCAGTACTTC.